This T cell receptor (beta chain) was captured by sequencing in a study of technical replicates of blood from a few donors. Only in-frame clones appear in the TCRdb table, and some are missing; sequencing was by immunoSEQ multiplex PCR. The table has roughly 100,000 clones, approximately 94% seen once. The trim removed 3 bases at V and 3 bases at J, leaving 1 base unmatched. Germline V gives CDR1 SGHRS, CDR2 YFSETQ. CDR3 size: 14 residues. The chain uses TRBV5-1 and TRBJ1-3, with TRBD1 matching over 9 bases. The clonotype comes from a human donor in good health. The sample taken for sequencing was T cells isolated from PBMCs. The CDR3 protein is CASSWGQGGNTIYF. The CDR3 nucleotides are TGCGCCAGCAGCTGGGGACAGGGTGGAAACACCATATATTTT.